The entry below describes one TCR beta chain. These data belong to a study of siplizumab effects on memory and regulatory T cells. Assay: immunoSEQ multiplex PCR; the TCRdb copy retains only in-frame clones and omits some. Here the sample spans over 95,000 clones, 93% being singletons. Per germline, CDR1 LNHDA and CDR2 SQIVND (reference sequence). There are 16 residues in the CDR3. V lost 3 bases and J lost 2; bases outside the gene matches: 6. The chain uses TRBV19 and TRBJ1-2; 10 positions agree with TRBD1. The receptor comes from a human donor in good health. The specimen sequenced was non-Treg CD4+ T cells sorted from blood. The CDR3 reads CASSIDRGPLNYGYTF. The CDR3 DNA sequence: TGTGCCAGTAGTATCGACAGGGGGCCCCTAAACTATGGCTACACCTTC.